One sample yielded the 27 T cell receptor beta chains listed below, sequenced in a study of T cells and Merkel cell carcinoma outcomes. This table comes from immunoSEQ multiplex PCR, and its TCRdb copy is limited to in-frame clones, with some not included. The data show around 15,000 clones, around 86% seen once. Sequencing was done on a sample of tumor tissue from Merkel cell carcinoma. The source is a human donor with Merkel cell carcinoma.

V is TRBV18 and J is TRBJ2-7; perhaps TRBD2 as D (6 bases). The CDR3 length is 16 residues. CDR1 KGHSH and CDR2 LQKENI come from the germline V gene. The germline V and J ends were trimmed by 6 bases and 3 bases, with 21 bases remaining between them. The CDR3 spells CASSPTGAGPVYEQYF. The DNA of the CDR3 is TGTGCCAGCTCGCCGACTGGGGCGGGGCCCGTCTACGAGCAGTACTTC.

The J gene is TRBJ2-3, the V gene TRBV18; the match to TRBD2 covers 14 bases. Trimming at V came to 3 bases and at J to 4 bases, leaving 3 bases not matched to a gene. The CDR3 totals 16 residues. Germline CDR1 is KGHSH and CDR2 is LQKENI. The CDR3 region is CASSPPTSGRADTQYF. The CDR3 bases are TGTGCCAGCTCACCGCCGACTAGCGGGAGGGCAGATACGCAGTATTTT.

For this clone: This sample also contains other DNA sequences that code for the same CDR3. The CDR3 coding sequence is TGCGCCAGCAGCTTAGGGTCAACTAATGAAAAACTGTTTTTT. It encodes CASSLGSTNEKLFF. The V gene is TRBV5-1, the J gene TRBJ1-4, with D hard to call. The CDR3 loop spans 14 amino acids. CDR1 is SGHRS, CDR2 YFSETQ, per germline. V was clipped by 2 bases and J by 0 bases, with 5 bases between them.

The chain has TRBV25-1 and TRBJ1-4, with 9 nucleotides matching TRBD1. This CDR3 is 15 amino acids long. The ends lost 6 bases at V and 3 bases at J; junction bases unmatched: 5. CDR1 MGHDK and CDR2 SYGVNS come from the germline V gene. CDR3 DNA: TGTGCCAGCAGAGACACAGGGGGCTCTAATGAAAAACTGTTTTTT. Translating it yields CASRDTGGSNEKLFF.

The chain combines TRBV5-4 with TRBJ1-2; the D is unclear. CDR3 size: 13 residues. The germline V gene has CDR1 SGHNT and CDR2 YYREEE (reference sequence). Trimming took 0 bases from V and 6 from J, leaving 9 bases between them. For the CDR3, the DNA is TGTGCCAGCAGCTTGGCCGGGAAGGATGGCTACACCTTC. This sequence encodes CASSLAGKDGYTF.

Turning to this clone: Other DNA sequences within the sample encode an identical CDR3. This chain uses TRBV28 with TRBJ2-7; 11 bases line up with TRBD2. V lost 4 bases, J lost 2 bases, and 4 bases stayed unmatched. The CDR3 totals 15 residues. Germline CDR1 MDHEN, CDR2 SYDVKM. In DNA form, the CDR3 reads TGTGCCAGCAGTTCCCCGGGACTAGCGGCCTACGAGCAGTACTTC. This encodes CASSSPGLAAYEQYF.

With regard to this clone: Its ends do not fully match the called genes, so a read error is possible. This chain links TRBV7-7 with TRBJ2-2, with a weak D call TRBD1 (6 bases). The CDR3 is made up of 14 amino acids. The germline V gene encodes CDR1 SSHAT and CDR2 FNYEAQ (reference sequence). CDR3 coding DNA: TGTGCTAGCAGCTTTTCTGGGGGCGCCGGGGAGCTGTTTTTT. It encodes CASSFSGGAGELFF. Full variable domain (rest looked up from reference TRBV7-7 and TRBJ2-2): GAGVSQSPRYKVTKRGQDVTLRCDPISSHATLYWYQQALGQGPEFLTYFNYEAQPDKSGLPSDRFSAERPEGSISTLTIQRTEQRDSAMYRCASSFSGGAGELFFGEGSRLTVL.

This clone has a single count. Germline is not matched at one junction end, which may reflect a read error. This sample also contains other DNA sequences that code for the same CDR3. The rearrangement uses TRBV5-1 and TRBJ2-7; D might be TRBD1 (5 bases). Germline V gene sequence: CDR1 SGHRS, CDR2 YFSETQ. The length of the CDR3 is 14 residues. CDR3 amino acids: CASSLQADIQDRHF. The CDR3 nucleotides are TGCGCCAGCAGCTTGCAGGCGGACATCCAGGATCGGCACTTC.

To note about this clone: The junction does not match germline at one end; this may be a read error. The chain combines TRBV9 with TRBJ1-1; D not certain. CDR1 and CDR2 (germline): SGDLS, YYNGEE. CDR3 length equals 14 residues. The CDR3 protein is CASSVGPTNAEAFF. CDR3 nucleotide sequence: TGTGCCAGCAGCGTAGGACCGACGAACGCTGAAGCTTTCTTT.

The chain uses TRBV6-4 and TRBJ2-7, with no clear D. V lost 9 bases and J 7 bases, leaving 7 bases between the germline ends. Germline V gene data show CDR1 as MRHNA and CDR2 as SNTAGT. There are 9 residues in the CDR3. CDR3 residues: CASPLEQYF. The CDR3 DNA is TGTGCCAGTCCTCTTGAGCAGTACTTC.

This clone has just a few counts. The CDR3 nucleotides read TGTGCCATAAGGCGCGGCGTCGACACAGATACGCAGTATTTT. Translation: CAIRRGVDTDTQYF. V is TRBV10-3 and J is TRBJ2-3; D is undetermined. Germline-derived CDR1 and CDR2 are ENHRY and SYGVKD. The CDR3 contains 14 residues. Trimming left V 9 bases short and J 2 bases short, with 15 bases between.

J is TRBJ1-1 and V is TRBV20-1; unclear D gene. The CDR3 has 11 amino acids. The V end was cut by 3 bases, the J end by 7 bases, with 9 bases between. Per the germline V gene, CDR1 is DFQATT and CDR2 is SNEGSKA (reference sequence). For the CDR3, the DNA is TGCAGTGCTAGGACAAAGGGTGAAGCTTTCTTT. Translation gives CSARTKGEAFF.

The V call is TRBV28, the J call TRBJ1-4; D is possibly TRBD1 (6 bases). The CDR3 is made up of 16 amino acids. Per the germline V gene, CDR1 is MDHEN and CDR2 is SYDVKM. Trimming removed 4 bases at V and 8 bases at J, with 20 bases between. The CDR3 DNA reads as TGTGCCAGCAGTTCCTTCGGGTCAGGGGAGTACGAAAAACTGTTTTTT. Translating gives CASSSFGSGEYEKLFF.

The chain uses TRBV14 and TRBJ2-5; D gene uncertain. Germline V gene sequence: CDR1 SGHDN, CDR2 FVKESK. CDR3 length equals 14 residues. The V end was cut by 5 bases, the J end by 3 bases, with 13 bases between. Written as DNA, the CDR3 is TGTGCCAGCAGCAGTCCGCCCCTTGAAGAGACCCAGTACTTC. Translating gives CASSSPPLEETQYF.

Of note for this clone: Without the conserved terminal phenylalanine or tryptophan, this CDR3 likely stems from a read error. The chain employs TRBV30 and TRBJ1-3; D is ambiguous. The CDR3 spans 14 residues. Germline assignment: CDR1 GTSNPN and CDR2 SVGIG (reference sequence). Trimming removed 2 bases from V and 0 bases from J, with 8 bases in between. The CDR3 is CAWSTTSSGNTIYV. The CDR3 DNA reads TGTGCCTGGAGTACCACGAGCTCTGGAAACACCATATATGTT.

This sequence joins TRBV18 and TRBJ2-1; D gene uncertain. V was pared by 2 bases and J by 8 bases, with 4 bases between. CDR1 and CDR2 from the germline V gene are KGHSH and LQKENI. The CDR3 spans 11 residues. This CDR3 reads CASSPADEQFF. In DNA form, the CDR3 reads TGTGCCAGCTCACCAGCGGATGAGCAGTTCTTC.

This chain joins TRBV5-1 and TRBJ2-1; 12 nucleotides line up with TRBD2. Germline V gene lookup returns CDR1 SGHRS and CDR2 YFSETQ. V shed 1 base and J 0 bases; nucleotides not matched to a gene: 5. This CDR3 is built from 18 residues. The CDR3 reads CASSLYTSGRTSYNEQFF. The CDR3 nucleotides read TGCGCCAGCAGCTTGTACACTAGCGGGAGGACCTCCTACAATGAGCAGTTCTTC. Combining the CDR3 with reference TRBV5-1 and TRBJ2-1 gives the whole variable domain KAGVTQTPRYLIKTRGQQVTLSCSPISGHRSVSWYQQTPGQGLQFLFEYFSETQRNKGNFPGRFSGRQFSNSRSEMNVSTLELGDSALYLCASSLYTSGRTSYNEQFFGPGTRLTVL.

This chain links TRBV6-7 with TRBJ2-1, with a tentative D call TRBD2 (5 bases). TRBV6-7 is sorted into the ORF group, with uncertain function. The CDR3 is 14 amino acids. The V end lost 2 bases, the J end lost 6 bases, and 11 bases lay between the germline ends. CDR3 DNA sequence: TGTGCCAGCAGTTACCCCTCCGAGGGCAATGAGCAGTTCTTC. Translating it yields CASSYPSEGNEQFF.

The chain recombines TRBV28 with TRBJ2-7; D unclear. V was trimmed by 7 bases and J by 2 bases, leaving 15 bases between them. Germline-derived CDR1 and CDR2 are MDHEN and SYDVKM. This CDR3 contains 14 residues. CDR3 DNA: TGTGCCAGCAAAAAACCCGCGGAAACCTACGAGCAGTACTTC. Encoded protein: CASKKPAETYEQYF.

A note on this clone: An end of the junction does not agree with germline; a read error may underlie this. The chain couples TRBV7-8 to TRBJ2-1, with 7 bases matching TRBD1. The CDR3 contains 12 residues. The V gene's germline CDR1 is SGHVS and CDR2 FQNEAQ. CDR3 protein: CTSSLSRGEQFF. The DNA of the CDR3 is TGTACCAGCAGCTTATCCAGGGGGGAGCAGTTCTTC.

V usage is TRBV5-1 and J usage is TRBJ2-7, with 9 bases matching TRBD2. V was pared by 4 bases and J by 0 bases, with 8 bases of the junction left unmatched. Germline assignment: CDR1 SGHRS and CDR2 YFSETQ. This CDR3 comprises 16 residues. CDR3 in DNA: TGCGCCAGCAGCCCCGATGGTAGCGGGAGCTCCTACGAGCAGTACTTC. It specifies CASSPDGSGSSYEQYF.

The chain uses TRBV6-1 and TRBJ1-2; 9 nucleotides match TRBD1. With 5 bases clipped from V and 8 bases from J, the junction kept 6 bases outside the gene matches. The CDR3 runs to 13 residues. Germline V gene sequence: CDR1 MNHNS, CDR2 SASEGT. This CDR3 reads CASSSGTGSGYTF. The CDR3, as DNA: TGTGCCAGCAGTAGTGGGACAGGGAGCGGCTACACCTTC.

The chain uses TRBV6-6 and TRBJ1-1; possibly TRBD1 for D (5 bases). This CDR3 contains 14 residues. V lost 2 bases and J lost 3, with 10 bases in between. Germline values: CDR1 MNHNY, CDR2 SVGAGI (reference sequence). CDR3 in amino acids: CASSYGGRYTEAFF. Written as DNA, the CDR3 is TGTGCCAGCAGTTACGGGGGGAGGTACACTGAAGCTTTCTTT.

Remarks on this clone: The same CDR3 can be traced to other DNA sequences in this sample. The genes are TRBV5-5 and TRBJ2-7; 8 nucleotides match TRBD2. This CDR3 region has 14 residues. From germline, CDR1 is SGHKS and CDR2 YYEKEE (reference sequence). J gave up 6 bases and V 6 bases, and 11 bases lay outside the gene matches. The CDR3 protein is CASNSGLAGLEQYF. CDR3 nucleotides: TGTGCCAGCAACTCTGGGCTAGCGGGCCTCGAGCAGTACTTC.

The chain links TRBV7-8 to TRBJ2-1, with TRBD2 matching over 9 bases. The CDR3 extends over 15 amino acids. Germline V CDR1 and CDR2: SGHVS, FQNEAQ. J lost 10 bases, V lost 5 bases, and 12 bases had no gene match. The CDR3 loop reads CASSTGLARFSEQFF. The CDR3 DNA sequence: TGTGCCAGCAGCACAGGACTAGCGAGGTTTTCGGAGCAGTTCTTC. Full variable domain (rest looked up from reference TRBV7-8 and TRBJ2-1): GAGVSQSPRYKVAKRGQDVALRCDPISGHVSLFWYQQALGQGPEFLTYFQNEAQLDKSGLPSDRFFAERPEGSVSTLKIQRTQQEDSAVYLCASSTGLARFSEQFFGPGTRLTVL.

The rearrangement uses TRBV6-1 and TRBJ1-1; no firm D call. Trimming pared 5 bases from V and 1 base from J, leaving 8 bases between. This CDR3 is 13 amino acids long. Germline lookup yields CDR1 MNHNS and CDR2 SASEGT. CDR3 sequence reads: CASSTQQNTEAFF. CDR3 nucleotide sequence: TGTGCCAGCAGTACACAACAGAACACTGAAGCTTTCTTT.

The chain employs TRBV9 and TRBJ2-6; TRBD2 matches at 15 bases. The CDR3 covers 19 residues. Per germline, CDR1 SGDLS and CDR2 YYNGEE. With 2 bases clipped from V and 0 bases from J, the junction kept 3 bases outside the gene matches. Here the CDR3 reads CASSVGLAGGNSGANVLTF. CDR3 DNA sequence: TGTGCCAGCAGCGTCGGACTAGCGGGGGGGAACTCTGGGGCCAACGTCCTGACTTTC.